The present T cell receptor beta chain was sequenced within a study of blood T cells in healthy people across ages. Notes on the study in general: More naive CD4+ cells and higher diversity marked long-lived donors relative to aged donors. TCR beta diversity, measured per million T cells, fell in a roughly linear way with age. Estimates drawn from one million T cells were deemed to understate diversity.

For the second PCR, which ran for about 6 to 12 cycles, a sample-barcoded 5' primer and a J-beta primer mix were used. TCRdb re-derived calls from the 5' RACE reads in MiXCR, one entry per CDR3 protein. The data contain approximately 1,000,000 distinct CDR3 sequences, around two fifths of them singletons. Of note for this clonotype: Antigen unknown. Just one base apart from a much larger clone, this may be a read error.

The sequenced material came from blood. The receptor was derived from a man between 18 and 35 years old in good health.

The CDR3 nucleotides read TGTGCCACCACCGGGGACCCCAACGTCCTGACTTTC. Its translation is CATTGDPNVLTF. The chain carries TRBV10-3 and TRBJ2-6; the D gene could be TRBD1 or TRBD2 (5 bases each). Trimming left V 10 bases short and J 8 bases short, with 12 bases between. Germline V CDR1 and CDR2: ENHRY, SYGVKD. The CDR3 consists of 12 residues.